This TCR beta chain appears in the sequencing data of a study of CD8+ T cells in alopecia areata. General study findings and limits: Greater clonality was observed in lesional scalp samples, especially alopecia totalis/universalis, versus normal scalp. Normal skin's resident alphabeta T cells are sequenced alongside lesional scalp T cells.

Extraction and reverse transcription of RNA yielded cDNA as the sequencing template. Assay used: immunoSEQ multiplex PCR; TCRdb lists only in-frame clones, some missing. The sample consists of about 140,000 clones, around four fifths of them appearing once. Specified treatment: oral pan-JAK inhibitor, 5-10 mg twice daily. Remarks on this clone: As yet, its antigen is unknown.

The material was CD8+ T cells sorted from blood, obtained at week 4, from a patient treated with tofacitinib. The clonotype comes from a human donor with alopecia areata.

This chain's CDR3 is CASSISSGGYEQFF. The DNA for the CDR3 is TGTGCCAGTAGTATTTCTAGCGGGGGGTATGAGCAGTTCTTC. V is TRBV19 and J is TRBJ2-1; 11 positions match TRBD2. The CDR3 totals 14 residues. Looked up from germline, CDR1 is LNHDA and CDR2 is SQIVND (reference sequence). Trimming at V came to 3 bases and at J to 8 bases, leaving 3 bases not matched to a gene.